These 30 T cell receptor beta chains were sequenced from one sample in a study of PD-1 blockade in classical Hodgkin lymphoma. TCRdb's table, derived via immunoSEQ multiplex PCR, lists solely in-frame clones and lacks some. Of approximately 50,000 clones in the sample, roughly 91% were seen once. Autologous stem cell transplantation was followed by relapse in every patient, and brentuximab vedotin exposure varied. The material sequenced was peripheral blood mononuclear cells (PBMCs), taken before the second cycle of nivolumab. The receptors were sampled from a human donor with classical Hodgkin lymphoma.

The rearrangement uses TRBV7-8 and TRBJ2-4, with 12 bases fitting TRBD2. V dropped 4 bases and J dropped 5; count of bases not matched to a gene: 3. CDR3 length: 15 residues. Germline-derived CDR1 and CDR2 are SGHVS and FQNEAQ. The CDR3 DNA reads TGTGCCAGCAGCTCCCGGACTAGCGGGGAAAACATTCAGTACTTC. Translation gives CASSSRTSGENIQYF.

The gene calls are TRBV5-5 and TRBJ1-6; D may be TRBD1 (5 bases). Germline V gene lookup returns CDR1 SGHKS and CDR2 YYEKEE (reference sequence). The V end lost 2 bases, the J end lost 8 bases, and 8 bases lay between the germline ends. The CDR3 sequence is 13 residues long. The CDR3 nucleotides are TGTGCCAGCAGCTTTACCAGGGATTCACCCCTCCACTTT. Encoded protein: CASSFTRDSPLHF.

The chain links TRBV4-2 to TRBJ1-1; no clear D gene. CDR1 and CDR2 from the germline V gene are LGHNA and YNFKEQ. V dropped 3 bases and J dropped 1 base, with 6 bases sitting between them. The CDR3 is 13 residues long. CDR3 residues: CASSHTGNTEAFF. In nucleotides, the CDR3 is TGTGCCAGCAGCCATACGGGGAACACTGAAGCTTTCTTT.

The chain couples TRBV5-4 to TRBJ1-1, with TRBD1 matching over 7 bases. The germline V gene encodes CDR1 SGHNT and CDR2 YYREEE (reference sequence). After removal of 0 bases from V and 1 base from J, the junction contained 6 bases not matched to a gene. This CDR3 comprises 16 residues. CDR3 nucleotide sequence: TGTGCCAGCAGCTTGGGGCCGGACAGGAGGAACACTGAAGCTTTCTTT. Amino acids: CASSLGPDRRNTEAFF.

The genes are TRBV7-8 and TRBJ1-2, with D possibly being TRBD1 (6 bases). With 0 bases removed from V and 5 bases from J, the gap between germline ends came to 10 bases. Germline V gene data show CDR1 as SGHVS and CDR2 as FQNEAQ. The CDR3 covers 14 residues. CDR3 protein: CASSLAQTGYGYTF. The CDR3 nucleotides are TGTGCCAGCAGCTTAGCGCAAACAGGGTATGGCTACACCTTC.

This chain connects TRBV5-1 to TRBJ2-5; the match to TRBD1 covers 7 bases. Germline V CDR1 and CDR2: SGHRS, YFSETQ. V shed 2 bases and J 0 bases; nucleotides not matched to a gene: 4. The length of the CDR3 is 15 residues. The CDR3 is CASSFLGQYQETQYF. In nucleotides, the CDR3 is TGCGCCAGCAGCTTCCTGGGACAGTACCAAGAGACCCAGTACTTC.

The chain is built from TRBV6-6 and TRBJ1-4, with 10 bases matching TRBD1. The CDR3 extends over 16 amino acids. Germline V gene lookup returns CDR1 MNHNY and CDR2 SVGAGI (reference sequence). After removal of 6 bases from V and 6 bases from J, the junction contained 10 bases not matched to a gene. CDR3 coding DNA: TGTGCCAGCAGCGGACAGGGGGTGGGTTTCGATGAAAAACTGTTTTTT. Translated, it gives CASSGQGVGFDEKLFF.

The V gene is TRBV7-8, the J gene TRBJ1-5, with a weak D call TRBD1 (5 bases). V was trimmed by 6 bases and J by 2 bases, leaving 20 bases between them. The length of the CDR3 is 17 residues. Germline V gives CDR1 SGHVS, CDR2 FQNEAQ. The DNA of the CDR3 is TGTGCCAGCAGTAAAAGGAGCAGGGCAGATGGCAATCAGCCCCAGCATTTT. Protein product: CASSKRSRADGNQPQHF.

In this sample, this clone turned up a few times. The chain carries TRBV5-5 and TRBJ2-5, with D hard to call. CDR3 length: 13 residues. Germline V gene data show CDR1 as SGHKS and CDR2 as YYEKEE (reference sequence). V gave up 0 bases and J gave up 5 bases, with 8 bases separating them. CDR3 DNA: TGTGCCAGCAGCTTGGGGGTCCGGGAGACCCAGTACTTC. It codes for CASSLGVRETQYF.

CDR3 nucleotide sequence: TGCGCCAGCAGGCCCTCCGTCGATTCCTACGAGCAGTACTTC. This gives the protein CASRPSVDSYEQYF. V and J are TRBV5-1 and TRBJ2-7, with D uncertain. Trimming pared 5 bases from V and 1 base from J, leaving 13 bases between. Germline lookup yields CDR1 SGHRS and CDR2 YFSETQ. This CDR3 comprises 14 residues.

This chain joins TRBV5-1 and TRBJ2-7; D unresolved. The length of the CDR3 is 13 residues. Trimming left V 2 bases short and J 4 bases short, with 10 bases between. From germline, CDR1 is SGHRS and CDR2 YFSETQ. The CDR3 coding sequence is TGCGCCAGCAGCTTTACTGGGTGGTACGAGCAGTACTTC. Translation gives CASSFTGWYEQYF.

Concerning this clone: Germline is not matched at one junction end, which may reflect a read error. The gene calls are TRBV5-1 and TRBJ1-6; the D is unclear. From germline, CDR1 is SGHRS and CDR2 YFSETQ. This CDR3 comprises 13 residues. The DNA for the CDR3 is TGCGCCAGCGGCTTTCAGGTTAATTCACCCCTCCACTTT. This sequence encodes CASGFQVNSPLHF. Filled out from reference TRBV5-1 and TRBJ1-6, the complete variable domain reads KAGVTQTPRYLIKTRGQQVTLSCSPISGHRSVSWYQQTPGQGLQFLFEYFSETQRNKGNFPGRFSGRQFSNSRSEMNVSTLELGDSALYLCASGFQVNSPLHFGNGTRLTVT.

The rearrangement links TRBV19 to TRBJ1-2; possible D gene TRBD1, 5 bases. The germline CDR1 and CDR2 sequences are LNHDA and SQIVND (reference sequence). V lost 7 bases and J 5 bases, leaving 17 bases between the germline ends. CDR3 length: 14 amino acids. The CDR3 sequence is CASIDGTVPYGYTF. CDR3 coding DNA: TGTGCCAGTATCGACGGGACGGTCCCTTATGGCTACACCTTC.

The rearrangement uses TRBV5-1 and TRBJ2-7; D is perhaps TRBD1 (5 bases). V dropped 0 bases and J dropped 4 bases, with 11 bases sitting between them. This CDR3 contains 14 residues. Per germline, CDR1 SGHRS and CDR2 YFSETQ. CDR3 bases: TGCGCCAGCAGCTTGGTTGCAGGGTCTTACGAGCAGTACTTC. It translates to CASSLVAGSYEQYF.

This chain joins TRBV7-9 and TRBJ2-3; a possible D gene is TRBD2 (5 bases). In germline, CDR1 is SEHNR, CDR2 FQNEAQ (reference sequence). Trimming left V 1 base short and J 0 bases short, with 8 bases between. CDR3 length: 15 residues. CDR3 nucleotide sequence: TGTGCCAGCAGCTTAGGGAGGACTAGCACAGATACGCAGTATTTT. Translation gives CASSLGRTSTDTQYF.

The rearrangement joins TRBV19 to TRBJ2-7; D uncertain. Between the trimmed V and J ends, which lost 1 base and 3 bases, there was a span of 7 bases. Looked up from germline, CDR1 is LNHDA and CDR2 is SQIVND (reference sequence). The CDR3 spans 13 residues. The CDR3 nucleotides read TGTGCCAGTAGTATAGGGACGGACTACGAGCAGTACTTC. Translated: CASSIGTDYEQYF.

The chain has TRBV11-2 and TRBJ2-7; TRBD1 matches at 10 bases. The CDR3 loop spans 15 amino acids. The germline V gene encodes CDR1 SGHAT and CDR2 FQNNGV. The junction had 6 bases not matched to a gene; V was cut back by 6 bases and J by 1 base. The CDR3 DNA reads TGTGCCAGCAGACGCCGGACAGGGGGGTCCTACGAGCAGTACTTC. Translating it yields CASRRRTGGSYEQYF.

The V gene is TRBV6-5, the J gene TRBJ2-5, with D perhaps being TRBD1 or TRBD2 (6 bases each). V lost 4 bases to trimming and J lost 1 base, with 13 bases between them. CDR1 and CDR2 (germline): MNHEY, SVGAGI. The CDR3 has 15 residues. The CDR3 region is CASSWGAGIQETQYF. The CDR3 nucleotides are TGTGCCAGCAGTTGGGGGGCGGGAATCCAAGAGACCCAGTACTTC.

The J gene is TRBJ2-7, the V gene TRBV19; D unclear. Germline values: CDR1 LNHDA, CDR2 SQIVND (reference sequence). CDR3 length equals 14 residues. The V end was cut by 4 bases, the J end by 6 bases, with 16 bases between. CDR3 protein: CASSKLSVPFEQYF. The CDR3, as DNA: TGTGCCAGTAGTAAGCTCAGCGTTCCTTTCGAGCAGTACTTC.

The chain carries TRBV5-1 and TRBJ2-7; D gene ambiguous. Trimming shortened V by 1 base and J by 6 bases, and 14 bases separated the two germline ends. Germline V gene data show CDR1 as SGHRS and CDR2 as YFSETQ. This CDR3 is built from 14 residues. The CDR3, as DNA: TGCGCCAGCAGCTTGATACAGTCCTCGGGCGAGCAGTACTTC. This codes for CASSLIQSSGEQYF.

This clone has only one observation. The chain is built from TRBV28 and TRBJ1-4, with 7 nucleotides matching TRBD1. Germline assignment: CDR1 MDHEN and CDR2 SYDVKM. CDR3 length: 16 residues. Trimming cost V 6 bases and J 0 bases; bases outside gene matches: 7. CDR3 in amino acids: CASRYPGTATNEKLFF. CDR3 DNA: TGTGCCAGCAGGTATCCGGGGACAGCAACTAATGAAAAACTGTTTTTT.

The chain recombines TRBV25-1 with TRBJ1-5; D might be TRBD1 (5 bases). The CDR3 spans 17 residues. CDR1 is MGHDK, CDR2 SYGVNS, per germline. Trimming removed 11 bases at V and 0 bases at J, with 23 bases between. The CDR3 region is CAVGVHQGDFSNQPQHF. CDR3 coding DNA: TGTGCCGTCGGAGTTCACCAAGGGGATTTTAGCAATCAGCCCCAGCATTTT.

The V call is TRBV5-1, the J call TRBJ2-1; the D call may be TRBD1 or TRBD2 (5 bases each). Per germline, CDR1 SGHRS and CDR2 YFSETQ. The V end lost 4 bases, the J end lost 15 bases, and 29 bases lay between the germline ends. This CDR3 has 16 residues. The CDR3 nucleotides read TGCGCCAGCAGCCCACGAAGTGAGGGGTCGGCTATTGGAGGGTTCTTC. This translates into CASSPRSEGSAIGGFF.

This chain joins TRBV5-1 and TRBJ2-7; 9 nucleotides align to TRBD2. Germline CDR1 and CDR2: SGHRS and YFSETQ. This CDR3 is built from 15 residues. V dropped 5 bases and J dropped 2; count of bases not matched to a gene: 8. The CDR3 coding sequence is TGCGCCAGCAGTTTGACCCGCGGGGGGGCCTACGAGCAGTACTTC. It specifies CASSLTRGGAYEQYF.

The J gene is TRBJ2-7, the V gene TRBV2, with D uncertain. Germline V gives CDR1 SNHLY, CDR2 FYNNEI. Trimming took 1 base from V and 3 from J, leaving 13 bases between them. This CDR3 contains 15 residues. The DNA for the CDR3 is TGTGCCAGCAGTGAAGACCGTACCGATTTCTACGAGCAGTACTTC. Residues: CASSEDRTDFYEQYF.

J is TRBJ2-6 and V is TRBV5-1, with D possibly being TRBD1 (6 bases). Trimming cost V 2 bases and J 2 bases, with 11 bases left between them. The CDR3 contains 16 residues. In germline, CDR1 is SGHRS, CDR2 YFSETQ. CDR3 loop: CASSLLPGAGANVLTF. The CDR3 coding sequence is TGCGCCAGCAGCTTACTCCCAGGGGCTGGGGCCAACGTCCTGACTTTC.

As regards this clone: One junction end disagrees with the germline gene, perhaps due to a read error. The V and J genes are TRBV5-1 and TRBJ2-3; D uncertain. The CDR3 sequence is 14 residues long. Germline CDR1 reads SGHRS; CDR2 reads YFSETQ. CDR3 in amino acids: CASSLAQLADTQYF. The CDR3 DNA reads TGCGCCAGCAGTTTGGCGCAGTTGGCAGATACGCAGTATTTT.

The chain carries TRBV14 and TRBJ2-5; D is undetermined. This CDR3 comprises 17 residues. Germline CDR1 and CDR2: SGHDN and FVKESK. V was pared by 0 bases and J by 2 bases, with 16 bases between. This CDR3 reads CASSQDPTLDRQETQYF. DNA of the CDR3: TGTGCCAGCAGCCAAGACCCGACCCTTGATAGACAAGAGACCCAGTACTTC.

This clone was picked up a small number of times. The chain joins TRBV6-6 to TRBJ1-2; 7 nucleotides align to TRBD1. The CDR3 totals 16 residues. Trimming at V came to 10 bases and at J to 0 bases, leaving 14 bases not matched to a gene. Per the germline V gene, CDR1 is MNHNY and CDR2 is SVGAGI (reference sequence). The CDR3 protein is CATDITGTEANYGYTF. The CDR3, as DNA: TGTGCCACCGACATTACCGGGACAGAAGCTAACTATGGCTACACCTTC.

The count of this clone is one. This chain joins TRBV2 and TRBJ1-5; no clear D gene. This CDR3 is 13 amino acids long. V was trimmed by 7 bases and J by 9 bases, leaving 16 bases between them. From germline, CDR1 is SNHLY and CDR2 FYNNEI. CDR3 bases: TGTGCCAGCACTGTAATACCTAAGGGGCCCCAGCATTTT. It encodes CASTVIPKGPQHF.